This is a list of T cell receptor beta chains from one sample in a study of T cell responses to AZD1222 COVID-19 vaccine. Profiling relied on immunoSEQ multiplex PCR, and the TCRdb table lists in-frame clones only, not all of them. The sample includes around 200,000 clones, 94% seen only once; the top ten take roughly 1.7%. The sample was peripheral blood, taken 28 days after the second AZD1222 dose. These receptors all come from an adult who received the AZD1222 COVID-19 vaccine. Both conserved end residues are part of each CDR3. The order of the fields is V gene, CDR3 length, J gene, clone size, D gene, CDR3 DNA, CDR3 protein. A D gene is named only where the DNA matches it firmly. Only part of the rows carry a size: once, few, many, or a class if the clone is expanded.

TRBV11-3	15	TRBJ1-3	-	-	TGTGCCAGCAGCTTCGGGGTAATCGCCGGAAACACCATATATTTT	CASSFGVIAGNTIYF
TRBV12-5	16	TRBJ2-1	-	TRBD1	TGTGCTAGTGGCCGGACACAGGGGGCGAAATACAATGAGCAGTTCTTC	CASGRTQGAKYNEQFF
TRBV15	14	TRBJ1-2	-	-	TGTGCCACCAGCAGAGATTACGGGACTGATGGCTACACCTTC	CATSRDYGTDGYTF
TRBV7-9	13	TRBJ1-6	-	-	TGTGCCAGCAGCTTGGGGTTTAATTCACCCCTCCACTTT	CASSLGFNSPLHF
TRBV19	11	TRBJ1-5	-	-	TGTGCCGCCGGGGGGACTCAGCCCCAGCATTTT	CAAGGTQPQHF
TRBV6-5	15	TRBJ2-7	-	-	TGTGCCAGCAGTCCCTCAGACCGCCTCTTGTACGAGCAGTACTTC	CASSPSDRLLYEQYF
TRBV15	14	TRBJ1-1	-	TRBD1	TGTGCCACCAGCGCGGCAGGACAGGGGAGTGAAGCTTTCTTT	CATSAAGQGSEAFF
TRBV28	15	TRBJ1-1	-	-	TGTGCCAGCAGTTCCCCCGGCGGCCCGAACACTGAAGCTTTCTTT	CASSSPGGPNTEAFF
TRBV23-1	16	TRBJ1-1	-	-	TGCGCCAGCAGTCCTACCTTAGGAGGGCTGAACACTGAAGCTTTCTTT	CASSPTLGGLNTEAFF
TRBV27	16	TRBJ2-1	once	-	TGTGCCAGCAGTTTATTTACGACTACGAGCCCTAATGAGCAGTTCTTC	CASSLFTTTSPNEQFF
TRBV27	14	TRBJ1-4	-	-	TGTGCCAGCAGTTATTTAGGTTCTAATGAAAAACTGTTTTTT	CASSYLGSNEKLFF
TRBV30	11	TRBJ1-2	-	TRBD1	TGTGCCACGACAGGGGGTTCGGGCTACACCTTC	CATTGGSGYTF
TRBV19	13	TRBJ1-1	once	-	TGTGCCAGTAAGGGACGGCAGAACACTGAAGCTTTCTTT	CASKGRQNTEAFF
TRBV5-4	16	TRBJ1-1	-	-	TGTGCCAGCAGCGAAGGGACCGATATCAGGGGTACTGAAGCTTTCTTT	CASSEGTDIRGTEAFF
TRBV5-8	14	TRBJ1-3	-	TRBD1	TGTGCCAGCAGCTTGGGACAGGGGAGAAACACCATATATTTT	CASSLGQGRNTIYF
TRBV7-9	13	TRBJ2-3	-	-	TGTGCCAGCAGCCCGGGACCCACAGATACGCAGTATTTT	CASSPGPTDTQYF
TRBV6-5	15	TRBJ1-4	-	-	TGTGCCAGCAGTTATTATCGGGGAACTAATGAAAAACTGTTTTTT	CASSYYRGTNEKLFF
TRBV2	16	TRBJ2-5	-	-	TGTGCCAGCAGTGAAGGGGAGGGGGGCCCAGGAGAGACCCAGTACTTC	CASSEGEGGPGETQYF
TRBV7-2	14	TRBJ1-5	once	-	TGTGCCAGCAGCCCAAGACGGCAAAATCAGCCCCAGCATTTT	CASSPRRQNQPQHF
TRBV30	13	TRBJ2-5	-	-	TGTGCCTGGAGCAAGGATCTACAAGAGACCCAGTACTTC	CAWSKDLQETQYF
TRBV19	15	TRBJ1-6	-	TRBD1	TGTGCCAGTAGTCCCCGGGACAGGGTTGAATCACCCCTCCACTTT	CASSPRDRVESPLHF
TRBV7-9	14	TRBJ1-1	-	-	TGTGCCAGCAGCTTACCAGGGGTGAACACTGAAGCTTTCTTT	CASSLPGVNTEAFF
TRBV7-9	14	TRBJ2-7	-	-	TGTGCCAGCAGCCCCCCGCGGGACACTTACGAGCAGTACTTC	CASSPPRDTYEQYF
TRBV3-1/TRBV3-2	14	TRBJ1-4	-	-	TGTGCCAGCACGAATCTATTTTTGGGGGAAAAACTGTTTTTT	CASTNLFLGEKLFF
TRBV19	14	TRBJ1-4	-	-	TGTGCCAGTAGCCAACAGGGCTTTAGTGAAAAACTGTTTTTT	CASSQQGFSEKLFF
TRBV5-1	10	TRBJ2-7	once	-	TGCGCCAGCGCCGCCACTGAGCAGTACTTC	CASAATEQYF
TRBV19	12	TRBJ1-2	-	TRBD1	TGTGCCAGTAGTATGGGCCCGGGACAGGCCACCTTC	CASSMGPGQATF
TRBV14	17	TRBJ1-4	-	-	TGTGCCAGCAGCCAAGGAGCCAGCTGGGGAGCTAATGAAAAACTGTTTTTT	CASSQGASWGANEKLFF
TRBV18	15	TRBJ1-1	-	-	TGTGCCAGCTCACCAATCACGGGGGACGGAACTGAAGCTTTCTTT	CASSPITGDGTEAFF
TRBV12-3/TRBV12-4	13	TRBJ1-1	-	TRBD1	TGTGCCAGCAGGGGGACAGTGAACACTGAAGCTTTCTTT	CASRGTVNTEAFF
TRBV9	12	TRBJ2-5	once	-	TGTGCCAGCAGCGTTGGGGAAGAGACCCAGTACTTC	CASSVGEETQYF
TRBV19	14	TRBJ2-2	once	TRBD2	TGTGCCACTACGGAAGCGGGAGGGACCGGGGAGCTGTTTTTT	CATTEAGGTGELFF
TRBV11-3	11	TRBJ2-7	-	-	TGTGCCAGCAGCTCTGGCGACGAGCAGTACTTC	CASSSGDEQYF
TRBV27	14	TRBJ1-6	-	-	TGTGCCAGCAGTTTTCTGTCGGTTGGGTTAACCCTCCACTTT	CASSFLSVGLTLHF
TRBV18	15	TRBJ2-1	-	-	TGTGCCAGCTCACCAGTCCCCGTAGGGATCAATGAGCAGTTCTTC	CASSPVPVGINEQFF